This T cell receptor (beta chain) was captured by sequencing in a study of breast tumors, draining lymph nodes, adjacent tissues. V lost 3 bases, J lost 9 bases, and 18 bases lay in between. The CDR3 totals 15 residues. Breast cancer patients provided tissue from their axillary draining lymph nodes. About this clonotype itself: No antigen is known for it.

Using its own MiXCR run on the multiplex PCR reads, TCRdb lists one record per CDR3 protein. The table lists about 130,000 distinct CDR3 sequences, about a fifth of them singletons. General observations from the study: Data only fit, rather than demonstrated, lymph node origin of most tumor T cells. Tumor TCR diversity was below lymph nodes but above nontumor tissue.

The TCR sequence derives from a female donor with breast cancer. Some clones in this sample may be carry-over from other donors' samples. This rearrangement joins TRBV12-3 or TRBV12-4 to TRBJ2-4; perhaps D is TRBD1 or TRBD2 (5 bases each). The sequenced sample was axillary lymph node tissue. CDR3 protein: CASSLGDLKSSIQYF. CDR3 in DNA: TGTGCCAGCAGTTTGGGGGACCTCAAGTCGAGCATTCAGTACTTC.